A selection of T cell receptor beta chains follows, all from one sample in a study of T-cell reconstitution after alpha-beta-depleted transplantation in children. From the PCR reads, TCRdb called clonotypes with MiXCR, one entry per CDR3 protein. Found here are just over 950,000 distinct CDR3 sequences, roughly 29% of them singletons; the top ten hold around 30%. The sequenced sample was PBMCs, mostly from graft donor cells, obtained 360 days after TCRalphabeta/CD19-depleted stem cell transplant. These receptors were obtained from a boy less than two years old who had a stem cell transplant for SCID, so the T cells may come from the graft donor. Both conserved end residues are part of each CDR3. D genes are given only for firm matches. Only part of the rows carry a size: once, few, many, or a class if the clone is expanded.

CDR3nt,CDR3aa,v_gene,abundance,j_gene,d_gene
TGTGCCAGCAGCCCTTGGGGGGGGACTGAAGCTTTCTTT,CASSPWGGTEAFF,TRBV4-2,many,TRBJ1-1,-
TGTGCCTGGATGGGGGGTTTTAACAATGAGCAGTTCTTC,CAWMGGFNNEQFF,TRBV30,-,TRBJ2-1,-
TGCGCCAGCAGCTTGGGTCCGATTTCCCGCACAGATACGCAGTATTTT,CASSLGPISRTDTQYF,TRBV5-1,-,TRBJ2-3,-
TGTGCCAGCAGCCCCTCGGAAATAAATGAGCAGTTCTTC,CASSPSEINEQFF,TRBV7-7,few,TRBJ2-1,-
TGTGCCAGCAGCTTGGGCCACCTTCTCTACGAGCAGTACTTC,CASSLGHLLYEQYF,TRBV5-6,-,TRBJ2-7,-
TGTGCCAGCAGTTACTCGAGGACAGGGGCAGATACGCAGTATTTT,CASSYSRTGADTQYF,TRBV6-5,once,TRBJ2-3,TRBD1
TGTGCCAGCAGCGCCTCCGGGTTCCTTACTCATAGCAATCAGCCCCAGCATTTT,CASSASGFLTHSNQPQHF,TRBV2,-,TRBJ1-5,-
TGCAGCGTTGATTCAGGGTGGAATGAGCAGTTCTTC,CSVDSGWNEQFF,TRBV29-1,few,TRBJ2-1,-
TGTGCCAGCAGCGAGGGACTAGCGGGGTACGAGCAGTACTTC,CASSEGLAGYEQYF,TRBV9,-,TRBJ2-7,TRBD2
TGCAGTGCTGGGCGAAGCGGGGGGGCAACTGAGCAGTTCTTC,CSAGRSGGATEQFF,TRBV20-1,few,TRBJ2-1,TRBD2
TGTGCCTCACGACTAGCGGGGCGGACAGATACGCAGTATTTT,CASRLAGRTDTQYF,TRBV6-1,few,TRBJ2-3,TRBD2
TGTGCCAGCAGCCCACAGCTGACGGAGAACGGCGAGCAGTACTTC,CASSPQLTENGEQYF,TRBV7-2,few,TRBJ2-7,-
TGTGCCAGCAGTCCGACAAAGCGGGGGGAAAAACTGTTTTTT,CASSPTKRGEKLFF,TRBV12-3/TRBV12-4,few,TRBJ1-4,-
TGTGCCAGCAGGGTAGGAACACAAGAAGCTTTCTTT,CASRVGTQEAFF,TRBV28,-,TRBJ1-1,-
TGTGCCAGCAGGACAGGGACTGGGGCCAACGTCCTGACTTTC,CASRTGTGANVLTF,TRBV12-3/TRBV12-4,many,TRBJ2-6,TRBD1
TGCGCCAGCAGCTTGGACACCTACAATGAGCAGTTCTTC,CASSLDTYNEQFF,TRBV5-1,many,TRBJ2-1,-
TGTGCCAGCGTACCCCGGGACAAGAAAGGGGACACTGAAGCTTTCTTT,CASVPRDKKGDTEAFF,TRBV25-1,-,TRBJ1-1,-
TGTGCCAGCAGCTTACAGGGCGCGAACACCGGGGAGCTGTTTTTT,CASSLQGANTGELFF,TRBV7-2,many,TRBJ2-2,-
TGTGCCAGCATTCGACCCGATTTGGGGGAGCTGTTTTTT,CASIRPDLGELFF,TRBV6-6,few,TRBJ2-2,-
TGTGCCAGCAGCTTAATGGGACAGGGGGTTGACGGGGAGCTGTTTTTT,CASSLMGQGVDGELFF,TRBV7-2,-,TRBJ2-2,TRBD1
TGTGCCAGCAGGTTGGATCCGTACCAAGAGACCCAGTACTTC,CASRLDPYQETQYF,TRBV7-9,-,TRBJ2-5,-
TGCAGCGTTGAAGATTTAGGGGCCCGGCGGGACATTCAGTACTTC,CSVEDLGARRDIQYF,TRBV29-1,-,TRBJ2-4,-
TGCAGCGCCGAGGGCAGGGCCTTAAGCACAGATACGCAGTATTTT,CSAEGRALSTDTQYF,TRBV29-1,few,TRBJ2-3,-
TGTGCCAGCAGACACGCCAGGGGGCGAAGTGAGCAGTTCTTC,CASRHARGRSEQFF,TRBV12-3/TRBV12-4,-,TRBJ2-1,TRBD1
TGTGCCAGCAGTGATATAGCGGGGGACGGTGAGACCCAGTACTTC,CASSDIAGDGETQYF,TRBV2,-,TRBJ2-5,TRBD2
TGTGCCAGCAGTCAAATCACGACAGGGGGCTTATCACCCCTCCACTTT,CASSQITTGGLSPLHF,TRBV6-1,-,TRBJ1-6,TRBD1
TGTGCCAGCAGTTTATACCAGGATGAAAAACTGTTTTTT,CASSLYQDEKLFF,TRBV12-3/TRBV12-4,-,TRBJ1-4,-
TGTGCCAGCAGCTTGGTGGTAGGGCTGGTGAATCAGCCCCAGCATTTT,CASSLVVGLVNQPQHF,TRBV5-5,few,TRBJ1-5,-
TGTGCCAGCAGCTCGGATGGGAGGTATGGTGAGCAGTTCTTC,CASSSDGRYGEQFF,TRBV7-7,few,TRBJ2-1,-
TGCGCCAGCAGCTTGTTGGCTAGCGGGCCGACAGATACGCAGTATTTT,CASSLLASGPTDTQYF,TRBV5-1,-,TRBJ2-3,TRBD2
TGTGCCAGCAGCCCTACCGGCCCCGGGGGGTTCGGTGAGCAGTTCTTC,CASSPTGPGGFGEQFF,TRBV11-1,-,TRBJ2-1,TRBD2
TGTGCCACCTCGCCAGGAGGGAATCAGCCCCAGCATTTT,CATSPGGNQPQHF,TRBV15,-,TRBJ1-5,-
TGTGCCAGCAGTTTGGGGGGACTAGCGACACATGAGCAGTTCTTC,CASSLGGLATHEQFF,TRBV28,-,TRBJ2-1,TRBD2
TGCGCCAGCAGCTGGACTACCAAATACGAGCAGTACTTC,CASSWTTKYEQYF,TRBV5-1,few,TRBJ2-7,-
TGTGCCAGCAGTCCGGGACAGGCTAGTGGCTACACCTTC,CASSPGQASGYTF,TRBV28,-,TRBJ1-2,TRBD1